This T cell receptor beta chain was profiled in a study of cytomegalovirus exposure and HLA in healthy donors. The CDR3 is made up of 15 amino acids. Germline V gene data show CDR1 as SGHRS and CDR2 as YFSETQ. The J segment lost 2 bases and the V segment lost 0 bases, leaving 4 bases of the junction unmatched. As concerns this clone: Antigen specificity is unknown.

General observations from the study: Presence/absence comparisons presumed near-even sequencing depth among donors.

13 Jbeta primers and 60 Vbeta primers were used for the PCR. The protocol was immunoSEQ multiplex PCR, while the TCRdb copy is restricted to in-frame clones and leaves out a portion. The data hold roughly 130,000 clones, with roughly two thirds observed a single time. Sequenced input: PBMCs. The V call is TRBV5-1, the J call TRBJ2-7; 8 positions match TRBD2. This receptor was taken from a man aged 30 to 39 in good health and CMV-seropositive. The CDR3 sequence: CASSLVTSGTYEQYF. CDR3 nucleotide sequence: TGCGCCAGCAGCTTGGTTACTAGCGGCACCTACGAGCAGTACTTC.